The entry below describes one TCR beta chain. This entry belongs to a study of blood T cell repertoires in COVID-19. The overall study: Both acute and convalescent COVID-19 samples were obtained from the United States, Italy and Spain. PBMCs, B-cell-depleted T cells, or T cells provided the cDNA or gDNA that made up the material.

Original data processing: It was from reference gene primer amplification that nucleated cell counts were estimated. Clones were sequenced by immunoSEQ multiplex PCR, and TCRdb holds only the in-frame ones, with some missing. That table supplies the V and J calls and clone size; D and trimming were determined from the DNA. The sample consists of about 120,000 clones, 85% of them appearing once. There are 15 residues in the CDR3. Trimming stripped 3 bases from V and 5 bases from J, with 14 bases between. CDR1 and CDR2 (germline): SGDLS, YYNGEE. This receptor was obtained from an elderly man with acute or convalescent COVID-19. The chain recombines TRBV9 with TRBJ2-2; D possibly corresponds to TRBD1 (5 bases). Sequenced material: peripheral blood. CDR3 amino acids: CASSERGHGTGELFF. CDR3 coding DNA: TGTGCCAGCAGCGAAAGGGGCCACGGGACCGGGGAGCTGTTTTTT.